This TCR beta chain was recovered during a study of long-term antiretroviral therapy in people with HIV. V was cut by 7 bases and J by 0 bases, with 10 bases left in between. The CDR3 has 14 amino acids. Germline loops: CDR1 LNHDA, CDR2 SQIVND (reference sequence). The authors ran the immunoSEQ assay, v3.0, at survey level. Some clones are missing from TCRdb's copy, which holds only in-frame ones; the method was immunoSEQ multiplex PCR. The sample has more than 15,000 clones; approximately 88% are singletons. The gene calls are TRBV19 and TRBJ2-1; D might be TRBD2 (6 bases). The specimen was unsorted PBMCs, collected 0.7 years before starting antiretroviral therapy. This receptor was identified in a man between 45 and 60 years old with HIV. The CDR3 here is CASMPGDSYNEQFF. In DNA form, the CDR3 reads TGTGCCAGTATGCCGGGAGACTCCTACAATGAGCAGTTCTTC.